A selection of T cell receptor beta chains follows, all from one sample in a study of blood T cell repertoires in COVID-19. Data came from immunoSEQ multiplex PCR; TCRdb stores just in-frame clones and leaves some out. The sample holds roughly 300,000 clones; 70% to 90% are singletons and the top ten take roughly 4%. Sequencing was carried out using PBMCs or T cells enriched from blood (not recorded which). These receptor sequences come from a man in his thirties or forties who had recovered from COVID-19. Each CDR3 is given without its conserved first and last residue.

J,V,CDR3
TRBJ2-2,TRBV12-3/TRBV12-4,ASGQGNTGELF
TRBJ2-6,TRBV15,ATSRDASTGANVLT
TRBJ2-7,TRBV6-5,ASNTVGTYEQY
TRBJ1-2,TRBV2,ASSDRDRGNHGYT
TRBJ2-3,TRBV3-1/TRBV3-2,ASHPGQARPDTQY
TRBJ1-2,TRBV28,ATQQAANYGYT
TRBJ2-3,TRBV9,ASSVIQGITDTQY
TRBJ1-1,TRBV12-5,ASGTDRGLNTEAF
TRBJ1-3,TRBV18,ASSPTGTGVGNTIY
TRBJ1-1,TRBV7-9,ASIRGGTEAF
TRBJ2-7,TRBV7-9,ASSRGRLAGSSYEQY
TRBJ2-3,TRBV5-1,ASSTGAGGSTDTQY
TRBJ1-2,TRBV5-6,ASSLDTYGYT
TRBJ2-3,TRBV9,ASSVTSTDTQY
TRBJ1-1,TRBV5-1,ASYRTVNTEAF
TRBJ2-1,TRBV5-1,ASSWGTQGPEQF
TRBJ2-7,TRBV5-4,ASSHRTGYYEQY
TRBJ2-3,TRBV7-2,ASSPDRVITDTQY
TRBJ2-1,TRBV7-2,ASSPPPANEQF
TRBJ1-1,TRBV24-1,ATSEGGPGNTEAF
TRBJ2-3,TRBV5-1,ASRPGTGSFTDTQY
TRBJ2-1,TRBV3-1/TRBV3-2,ASSPLVVRNEQF
TRBJ1-1,TRBV28,ASRSSQQGYTEAF
TRBJ1-5,TRBV7-9,ASSLGQDQPQH
TRBJ2-7,TRBV6-5,ASSLIAGVEQY
TRBJ1-1,TRBV5-4,ASSLQTSTGLGEAF
TRBJ2-7,TRBV3-1/TRBV3-2,ASSTGLAGTSYEQY
TRBJ1-5,TRBV12-3/TRBV12-4,ASSFQNQPQH
TRBJ1-5,TRBV27,ASSLSNSNQPQH
TRBJ2-7,TRBV7-9,ASSLGPEQY
TRBJ1-2,TRBV24-1,ATSDAAGGYYGYT
TRBJ1-1,TRBV28,ASSLSGGLTEAF
TRBJ1-2,TRBV27,ASSFLGFGKTDVGYT
TRBJ1-2,TRBV29-1,SGQTGEKDYGYT
TRBJ1-5,TRBV18,ASSQQRTGGHNQPQH
TRBJ2-7,TRBV10-3,AISTHRGGANEQY
TRBJ2-1,TRBV13,ASSFFSGDGYNEQF
TRBJ1-6,TRBV7-9,ASSPLWGGLPDYSPLH
TRBJ2-7,TRBV7-9,ASSPPPGRGYEQY
TRBJ1-5,TRBV28,ASSSGVAPDQPQH
TRBJ1-3,TRBV7-9,ASSPGYSGNTIY
TRBJ2-1,TRBV27,ASSLSLSNNEQF
TRBJ2-2,TRBV18,ASSPLTVPGELF
TRBJ2-5,TRBV27,ASSSSLRKETQY
TRBJ2-5,TRBV27,ASSIRQGAGQETQY
TRBJ2-7,TRBV6-6,ASSSTAQSSYEQY
TRBJ1-2,TRBV29-1,SVTRQGIGYT
TRBJ1-2,TRBV27,ASSLSAAGIEADGYT
TRBJ1-2,TRBV4-1,ASSQDLAGPYGYT
TRBJ2-3,TRBV5-1,ASSLNRDTDTQY
TRBJ1-2,TRBV4-1,ASSQDGAPTANYGYT